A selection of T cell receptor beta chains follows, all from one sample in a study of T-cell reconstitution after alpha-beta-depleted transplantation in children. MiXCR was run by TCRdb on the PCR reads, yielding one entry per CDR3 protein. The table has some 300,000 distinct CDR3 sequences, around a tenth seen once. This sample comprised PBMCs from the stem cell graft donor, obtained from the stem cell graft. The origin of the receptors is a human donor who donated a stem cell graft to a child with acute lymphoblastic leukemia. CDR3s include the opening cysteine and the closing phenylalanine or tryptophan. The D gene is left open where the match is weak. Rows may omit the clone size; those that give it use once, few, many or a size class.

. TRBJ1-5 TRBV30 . TGTGCCTGGAGTCGGGGGGTTGATAGCAATCAGCCCCAGCATTTT CAWSRGVDSNQPQHF
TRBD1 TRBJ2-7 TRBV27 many TGTGCCAGCAGTTCCTGGACAGGATGGGACAGTGGGACCTACGAGCAGTACTTC CASSSWTGWDSGTYEQYF
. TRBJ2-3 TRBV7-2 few TGTGCCAGCAGCACGGACAGCAAGAGCACAGATACGCAGTATTTT CASSTDSKSTDTQYF
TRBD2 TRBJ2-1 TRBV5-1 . TGCGCCAGCAGCTTGGACCGGGAGGGTCCCTCCAATGAGCAGTTCTTC CASSLDREGPSNEQFF
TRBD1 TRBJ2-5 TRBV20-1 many TGCAGTGCTATTCGGGACAGTCAGACCCAGTACTTC CSAIRDSQTQYF
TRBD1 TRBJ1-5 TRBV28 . TGTGCCAGCAGTTTATCTCACAGGGGCCGGCGTTTTCAGCCCCAGCATTTT CASSLSHRGRRFQPQHF
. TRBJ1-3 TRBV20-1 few TGCAGTGCTCGGGACACCTTCTCTGGAAACACCATATATTTT CSARDTFSGNTIYF
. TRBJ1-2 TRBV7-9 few TGTGCCAGCAGCTCCCGGCCCGGGGACTATGGCTACACCTTC CASSSRPGDYGYTF
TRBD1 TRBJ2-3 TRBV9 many TGTGCCAGCCGGGCGGGACAGGGAGCGTCAGATACGCAGTATTTT CASRAGQGASDTQYF
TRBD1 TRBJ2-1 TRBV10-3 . TGTGCCATCAGATCCGGGACAGATAATAACAATGAGCAGTTCTTC CAIRSGTDNNNEQFF
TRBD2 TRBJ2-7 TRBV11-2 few TGTGCCAGCAGCTTATACACTAGCGGGAGCACCTACGAGCAGTACTTC CASSLYTSGSTYEQYF
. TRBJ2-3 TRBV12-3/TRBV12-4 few TGTGCCAGCAGTTTAGGTGTCCTAGCCATGGCAAATACGCAGTATTTT CASSLGVLAMANTQYF
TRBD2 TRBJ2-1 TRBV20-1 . TGCAGTGCTAGGAAGGCTAGCGGTAGGAAGAATGAGCAGTTCTTC CSARKASGRKNEQFF
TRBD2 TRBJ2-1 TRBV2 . TGTGCCAGCAGGGACTTGGATACTAGCGGCGTCAATGAGCAGTTCTTC CASRDLDTSGVNEQFF
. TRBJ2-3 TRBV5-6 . TGTGCCAGCAATCGGATGGGGTTCCAGGAACCCACAGATACGCAGTATTTT CASNRMGFQEPTDTQYF
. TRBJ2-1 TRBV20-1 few TGCAGTGCTCTTCTTATAGGGCCGTGGGTCGAGCAGTTCTTC CSALLIGPWVEQFF
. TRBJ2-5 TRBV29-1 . TGCAGCGTTGACAGGGAAGGGCCAGAGACCCAGTACTTC CSVDREGPETQYF
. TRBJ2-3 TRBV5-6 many TGTGCCAGCAGCTTGAGAGTCACAGATACGCAGTATTTT CASSLRVTDTQYF
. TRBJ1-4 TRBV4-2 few TGTGCCAGCAGCCAAGCAGGACAGACAACTAATGAAAAACTGTTTTTT CASSQAGQTTNEKLFF
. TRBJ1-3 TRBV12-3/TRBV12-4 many TGTGCCAGCAGTTTGGGGGGAAACACCATATATTTT CASSLGGNTIYF
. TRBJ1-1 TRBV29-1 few TGCAGCGTTGCGCCAGGAGGGGCGGTCACTGAAGCTTTCTTT CSVAPGGAVTEAFF
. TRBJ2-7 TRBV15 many TGTGCCACCAGCAGAGTTAGGGACTACGAGCAGTACTTC CATSRVRDYEQYF
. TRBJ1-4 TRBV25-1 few TGTGCCAGCAGTGAAAACGGGGCCTCCCATGAAAAACTGTTTTTT CASSENGASHEKLFF
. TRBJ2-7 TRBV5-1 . TGCGCCAGCAGCCCTCCGGATGGTCGCGAGCAGTACTTC CASSPPDGREQYF
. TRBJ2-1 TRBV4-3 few TGCGCCAGCAGCCGCGACATCCTCTACAATGAGCAGTTCTTC CASSRDILYNEQFF
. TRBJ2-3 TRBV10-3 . TGTGCCATCACCGCAGGAAGCACAGATACGCAGTATTTT CAITAGSTDTQYF
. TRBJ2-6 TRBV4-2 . TGTGCCAGCAGCCAAGTTAAGGGATTGGGGGCCAACGTCCTGACTTTC CASSQVKGLGANVLTF
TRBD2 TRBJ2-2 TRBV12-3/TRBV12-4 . TGTGCCAGCAGTCCCAGACTAGCACCCACCGGGGAGCTGTTTTTT CASSPRLAPTGELFF
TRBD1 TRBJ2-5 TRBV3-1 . TGTGCCAGCAGCCAGCAGACAGGGCCCCAAGAGACCCAGTACTTC CASSQQTGPQETQYF
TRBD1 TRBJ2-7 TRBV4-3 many TGCGCCAGCAGTCCCCTGGCAGGGGGCTACTACGAGCAGTACTTC CASSPLAGGYYEQYF
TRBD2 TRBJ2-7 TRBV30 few TGTGCCTGGAACCGGGGCGGGAGCGGCCACGAGCAGTACTTC CAWNRGGSGHEQYF
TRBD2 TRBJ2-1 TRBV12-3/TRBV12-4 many TGTGCCAGCAGTCCCTCCGGGACTAGCGGGAGTAATGAGCAGTTCTTC CASSPSGTSGSNEQFF
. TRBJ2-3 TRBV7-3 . TGTGCCAGCAGCCCGGGGGTAGGAGATACGCAGTATTTT CASSPGVGDTQYF
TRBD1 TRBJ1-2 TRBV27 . TGTGCCAGCAGTTTATTCGGACAGGGGTCCCTCTATGGCTACACCTTC CASSLFGQGSLYGYTF
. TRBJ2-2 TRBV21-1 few TGTGCCAGCAGCAAAGAAGAGCGGGAGATCACCGGGGAGCTGTTTTTT CASSKEEREITGELFF
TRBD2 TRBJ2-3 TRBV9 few TGTGCCAGCAGTCGTGCTAGCGGGCCCACAGATACGCAGTATTTT CASSRASGPTDTQYF
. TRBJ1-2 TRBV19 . TGTGCCAGTAGGAGGGGGGAGCGAGGCTACACCTTC CASRRGERGYTF
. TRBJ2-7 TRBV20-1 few TGCAGTGCTAGGGACAGTCGTGGGGTTATAATTGACTACGAGCAGTACTTC CSARDSRGVIIDYEQYF
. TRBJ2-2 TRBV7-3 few TGTGCCAGCAGCTTAAAGCACACCGGGGAGCTGTTTTTT CASSLKHTGELFF